These 20 T cell receptor beta chains were sequenced from one sample in a study of blood T cell repertoires in COVID-19. Clones were read by immunoSEQ multiplex PCR, and TCRdb kept only the in-frame ones, dropping some. The sample has 150,000 to 200,000 clones; 88% are singletons. The sequenced sample consisted of peripheral blood. The source of these receptors is a human donor in a cohort sampled during active COVID-19.

V is TRBV19 and J is TRBJ1-6; a weak D match, TRBD1 (6 bases). The ends were cut back, 6 bases at V and 4 bases at J, with 13 bases in the middle. Germline values: CDR1 LNHDA, CDR2 SQIVND (reference sequence). CDR3 length equals 15 residues. CDR3 sequence reads: CASRAGQTYNSPLHF. In nucleotides, the CDR3 is TGTGCCAGTAGGGCAGGACAGACATATAATTCACCCCTCCACTTT.

The chain combines TRBV5-6 with TRBJ2-6; D unclear. Germline CDR1 is SGHDT and CDR2 is YYEEEE. CDR3 size: 16 residues. V lost 0 bases and J lost 2, with 9 bases in between. As DNA, the CDR3 is TGTGCCAGCAGCTTGGTTCCGTCGGCTGGGGCCAACGTCCTGACTTTC. Amino acid sequence: CASSLVPSAGANVLTF.

The chain employs TRBV19 and TRBJ1-5, with 9 nucleotides matching TRBD1. Germline lookup yields CDR1 LNHDA and CDR2 SQIVND (reference sequence). The J segment lost 6 bases and the V segment lost 4 bases, leaving 4 bases of the junction unmatched. CDR3 length: 14 residues. CDR3 bases: TGTGCCAGTAGTAGTTTGACAGGGGGTCAGCCCCAGCATTTT. It translates to CASSSLTGGQPQHF.

The chain combines TRBV5-5 with TRBJ2-7; D call uncertain. The V end lost 5 bases, the J end lost 4 bases, and 16 bases lay between the germline ends. The CDR3 has 14 amino acids. From germline, CDR1 is SGHKS and CDR2 YYEKEE (reference sequence). In DNA, the CDR3 is TGTGCCAGCAGTCCCCCCCCGGTTGTTTACGAGCAGTACTTC. Residues: CASSPPPVVYEQYF.

The rearrangement links TRBV4-1 to TRBJ2-2; the D gene is possibly TRBD2 (6 bases). This CDR3 spans 15 amino acids. V was clipped by 4 bases and J by 5 bases, with 14 bases between them. The germline gives CDR1 MGHRA, CDR2 YSYEKL. The CDR3 sequence is CASSPRLGTTGELFF. The DNA of the CDR3 is TGCGCCAGCAGCCCCCGACTAGGGACGACCGGGGAGCTGTTTTTT.

The gene calls are TRBV9 and TRBJ2-3; TRBD2 matches at 8 bases. Germline CDR1 and CDR2: SGDLS and YYNGEE. Trimming at V came to 0 bases and at J to 1 base, leaving 4 bases not matched to a gene. The CDR3 is 16 amino acids. Here the CDR3 DNA reads TGTGCCAGCAGCGTAGGCCCTAGCGGGCGCACAGATACGCAGTATTTT. Residues: CASSVGPSGRTDTQYF.

The sample holds a few counts of this clone. The J gene is TRBJ2-2, the V gene TRBV5-1; 9 bases are a match to TRBD1. There are 17 residues in the CDR3. Trimming at V came to 0 bases and at J to 4 bases, leaving 7 bases not matched to a gene. CDR1 is SGHRS, CDR2 YFSETQ, per germline. For the CDR3, the DNA is TGCGCCAGCAGCTTGGGTATGGGACAGGGTCGCACCGGGGAGCTGTTTTTT. It encodes CASSLGMGQGRTGELFF.

The chain employs TRBV28 and TRBJ2-3; TRBD1 matches at 7 bases. CDR3 length: 16 amino acids. CDR1 is MDHEN and CDR2 is SYDVKM in the germline V gene. The V and J ends lost 5 bases and 4 bases, in that order; junction bases with no gene match: 12. The CDR3 coding sequence is TGTGCCAGCAGTGTGACAGGGCTAGTGGGCGCAGATACGCAGTATTTT. Translating gives CASSVTGLVGADTQYF.

This clone was counted many times. This chain uses TRBV2 with TRBJ2-1; the match to TRBD2 covers 15 bases. The CDR3 has 16 amino acids. V was clipped by 8 bases and J by 4 bases; unmatched bases: 6. In germline, CDR1 is SNHLY, CDR2 FYNNEI. The CDR3 reads CASRTSGRATYNEQFF. The CDR3 nucleotides read TGTGCCAGCCGGACTAGCGGGAGGGCCACGTACAATGAGCAGTTCTTC.

The chain combines TRBV7-9 with TRBJ2-3; no definite D call. The CDR3 runs 16 residues. Trimming stripped 1 base from V and 0 bases from J, with 11 bases between. CDR1 and CDR2 from the germline V gene are SEHNR and FQNEAQ (reference sequence). CDR3 nucleotides: TGTGCCAGCAGCTTAGGGATTAGCCTTAGCACAGATACGCAGTATTTT. Protein product: CASSLGISLSTDTQYF.

The chain carries TRBV4-3 and TRBJ1-2; no definite D call. Germline V gives CDR1 LGHNA, CDR2 YSLEER. The germline V and J ends were trimmed by 1 base and 3 bases, with 9 bases remaining between them. CDR3 size: 14 residues. CDR3 loop: CASSQVGRDYGYTF. The CDR3 DNA reads as TGCGCCAGCAGCCAAGTGGGCAGAGACTATGGCTACACCTTC.

The chain couples TRBV3-1 (or the pseudogene TRBV3-2) to TRBJ1-6; 10 nucleotides match TRBD1. After removal of 4 bases from V and 9 bases from J, the junction contained 15 bases not matched to a gene. The CDR3 totals 18 residues. Germline CDR1 is LGHDT and CDR2 is YNNKEL (reference sequence). This CDR3 is CASSLHGTGAASGSPLHF. The CDR3 DNA is TGTGCCAGCAGCCTGCACGGGACAGGGGCCGCCTCGGGTTCACCCCTCCACTTT.

The V gene is TRBV5-4, the J gene TRBJ1-1; D is ambiguous. CDR1 is SGHNT, CDR2 YYREEE, per germline (reference sequence). This CDR3 contains 13 residues. With 2 bases removed from V and 3 bases from J, the gap between germline ends came to 8 bases. This CDR3 is CASSLATDTEAFF. The DNA for the CDR3 is TGTGCCAGCAGCTTAGCGACGGACACTGAAGCTTTCTTT.

The rearrangement links TRBV5-1 to TRBJ2-7; 7 nucleotides line up with TRBD2. Germline V lookup: CDR1 SGHRS, CDR2 YFSETQ. The V gene end was trimmed by 0 bases and the J gene end by 3 bases; junction bases not matched to a gene: 9. CDR3 length equals 16 residues. CDR3 DNA: TGCGCCAGCAGCTTGGAAGGTGGCGGGAGATTCTACGAGCAGTACTTC. Amino acid sequence: CASSLEGGGRFYEQYF.

The V and J genes are TRBV9 and TRBJ2-7; 10 nucleotides line up with TRBD1. Per germline, CDR1 SGDLS and CDR2 YYNGEE. This CDR3 has 14 amino acids. Trimming at V came to 4 bases and at J to 2 bases, leaving 3 bases not matched to a gene. This CDR3 is CASSRQGAPYEQYF. CDR3 sequence (DNA): TGTGCCAGCAGCCGACAGGGGGCCCCCTACGAGCAGTACTTC.

This clone was counted a few times. J is TRBJ2-7 and V is TRBV29-1; 7 positions agree with TRBD1. CDR3 size: 12 residues. CDR1 and CDR2 (germline): SQVTM, ANQGSEA. V lost 8 bases, J lost 0 bases, and 4 bases stayed unmatched. CDR3 region: CSSRDSSYEQYF. The CDR3 DNA sequence: TGCAGCTCCCGGGACAGCTCCTACGAGCAGTACTTC.

The chain combines TRBV5-4 with TRBJ2-1, with D perhaps TRBD2 (6 bases). V was pared by 10 bases and J by 6 bases, with 17 bases between. Per germline, CDR1 SGHNT and CDR2 YYREEE (reference sequence). This CDR3 has 13 residues. CDR3 loop: CAAARTTTNEQFF. The DNA of the CDR3 is TGTGCCGCGGCCCGGACTACCACCAATGAGCAGTTCTTC.

In this sample, this clone turned up once. The chain's CDR3 is CASSPRLAGNENTQYF. The CDR3, as DNA: TGTGCCAGCAGCCCACGACTAGCGGGAAATGAAAATACGCAGTATTTT. The chain links TRBV7-9 to TRBJ2-3, with 11 bases fitting TRBD2. The germline V gene has CDR1 SEHNR and CDR2 FQNEAQ (reference sequence). V lost 5 bases to trimming and J lost 7 bases; unmatched junction nucleotides: 11. This CDR3 region has 16 residues.

The genes are TRBV5-4 and TRBJ2-5; 9 nucleotides line up with TRBD2. The V gene's germline CDR1 is SGHNT and CDR2 YYREEE (reference sequence). Losses at the gene ends were 0 bases for V and 6 bases for J; bases not matched to a gene: 9. The CDR3 covers 16 residues. The CDR3 DNA sequence: TGTGCCAGCAGCTTGGCGAGTAGCGGGAGCCATCAGACCCAGTACTTC. Residues: CASSLASSGSHQTQYF.

This chain connects TRBV19 to TRBJ1-6; no reliable D call. Trimming shortened V by 5 bases and J by 7 bases, and 15 bases separated the two germline ends. Germline V gene sequence: CDR1 LNHDA, CDR2 SQIVND (reference sequence). The CDR3 has 15 residues. The CDR3 nucleotides read TGTGCCAGTAGTCCGACGGGGATCGAAAATTCACCCCTCCACTTT. It yields the protein CASSPTGIENSPLHF.